This is a list of T cell receptor beta chains from one sample in a study of cytotoxic CD8 clonotypes in ibrutinib-treated CLL. Here immunoSEQ multiplex PCR was the method, and the copy in TCRdb shows in-frame clones only, minus some. Of some 150,000 clones listed, 80% are singletons. Sequences were derived from PBMCs, sampled after 36 months of ibrutinib treatment. Receptors were obtained from a human donor with chronic lymphocytic leukemia. Each CDR3 is given with its conserved first and last residue. A D gene is named only where the DNA matches it firmly. Clone size is not always given. Where it is, it says once, few, many or a class for expanded clones.

J | size | V | D | CDR3 | DNA
TRBJ2-1 | . | TRBV7-9 | . | CASTPGERHYNEQFF | TGTGCCAGCACCCCGGGAGAGCGGCACTACAATGAGCAGTTCTTC
TRBJ1-5 | once | TRBV18 | . | CASSPANINQPQHF | TGTGCCAGCTCACCCGCCAATATCAATCAGCCCCAGCATTTT
TRBJ2-5 | . | TRBV10-3 | . | CAISDPGTTGAQYF | TGTGCCATCAGTGATCCCGGCACGACCGGGGCCCAGTACTTC
TRBJ2-3 | . | TRBV5-4 | TRBD1 | CASSLDLGQSTDTQYF | TGTGCCAGCAGCTTGGATTTGGGACAGAGCACAGATACGCAGTATTTT
TRBJ1-5 | . | TRBV19 | . | CASSHGGGYQPQHF | TGTGCCAGTAGTCATGGGGGGGGGTATCAGCCCCAGCATTTT
TRBJ1-5 | . | TRBV4-1 | . | CASSQDTASQPQHF | TGCGCCAGCAGCCAAGACACCGCGTCGCAGCCCCAGCATTTT
TRBJ2-2 | . | TRBV5-6 | TRBD2 | CASSLGLAGVNTGELFF | TGTGCCAGCAGCCTGGGACTAGCGGGGGTAAATACCGGGGAGCTGTTTTTT
TRBJ1-1 | . | TRBV19 | . | CASSIDFVEAFF | TGTGCCAGTAGTATCGATTTTGTCGAAGCTTTCTTT
TRBJ1-6 | . | TRBV7-8 | . | CASSTYRDNNSPLHF | TGTGCCAGCAGCACTTACAGGGATAATAATTCACCCCTCCACTTT
TRBJ2-5 | . | TRBV7-9 | . | CASSLGAIQETQYF | TGTGCCAGCAGCTTAGGTGCTATTCAAGAGACCCAGTACTTC
TRBJ2-5 | . | TRBV4-1 | . | CASSQDPLGETQYF | TGCGCCAGCAGCCAAGATCCCCTAGGGGAGACCCAGTACTTC
TRBJ1-6 | few | TRBV15 | . | CATSRDVGYNSPLHF | TGTGCCACCAGCAGAGATGTCGGCTATAATTCACCCCTCCACTTT
TRBJ2-3 | . | TRBV2 | TRBD1 | CASSELGQGVDTQYF | TGTGCCAGCAGTGAGTTGGGACAGGGGGTGGATACGCAGTATTTT
TRBJ2-1 | . | TRBV27 | . | CASSPSGVIEQFF | TGTGCCAGCAGTCCTTCAGGGGTGATCGAGCAGTTCTTC
TRBJ2-2 | . | TRBV18 | . | CASSTQPAKNTGELFF | TGTGCCAGCTCAACACAACCCGCCAAGAACACCGGGGAGCTGTTTTTT
TRBJ2-7 | . | TRBV10-1 | . | CASSPGGTYEQYF | TGCGCCAGCTCCCCGGGCGGTACCTACGAGCAGTACTTC
TRBJ1-1 | . | TRBV6-5 | . | CASSYVGSNTEAFF | TGTGCCAGCAGTTACGTGGGGTCGAACACTGAAGCTTTCTTT
TRBJ2-1 | once | TRBV10-1 | TRBD1 | CASSEGPGGQRKQFF | TGCGCCAGCAGTGAAGGACCAGGGGGACAAAGAAAGCAGTTCTTC
TRBJ2-7 | once | TRBV30 | TRBD2 | CAWNGGWDEQYF | TGTGCCTGGAACGGGGGGTGGGACGAGCAGTACTTC
TRBJ1-1 | . | TRBV7-6 | . | CASSLARLARLNTEAFF | TGTGCCAGCAGCTTAGCGCGGCTGGCGCGTTTGAACACTGAAGCTTTCTTT
TRBJ1-2 | . | TRBV28 | . | CASSLPKAGNYGYTF | TGTGCCAGCAGTCTCCCCAAAGCGGGAAACTATGGCTACACCTTC
TRBJ2-7 | . | TRBV7-6 | TRBD1 | CASSPWTGAEQYF | TGTGCCAGCAGCCCGTGGACAGGGGCCGAGCAGTACTTC
TRBJ1-4 | few | TRBV2 | . | CASSETGYGKLFF | TGTGCCAGCAGTGAAACAGGGTACGGGAAACTGTTTTTT
TRBJ2-7 | . | TRBV2 | . | CASSGSGYEQYF | TGTGCCAGCAGTGGTAGTGGCTACGAGCAGTACTTC
TRBJ1-6 | . | TRBV14 | TRBD1 | CASSRRPRDRGFFSPLHF | TGTGCCAGCAGTCGAAGGCCCCGGGACAGGGGTTTTTTTTCACCCCTCCACTTT
TRBJ1-2 | . | TRBV6-5 | TRBD1 | CASSPRDRVYGYTF | TGTGCCAGCAGTCCCCGGGACAGGGTTTATGGCTACACCTTC
TRBJ1-1 | . | TRBV28 | TRBD1 | CASRGTGDGEAFF | TGTGCCAGCAGGGGGACAGGCGATGGTGAAGCTTTCTTT
TRBJ2-5 | . | TRBV18 | . | CASSPGGRRETQYF | TGTGCCAGCTCACCAGGAGGACGGCGGGAGACCCAGTACTTC